This T cell receptor (beta chain) came from a study of beta chain features in type 1 diabetes. All of the isolated RNA was reverse transcribed, so expressed TCRB transcripts were sequenced. Some clones are missing from TCRdb's copy, which holds only in-frame ones; the method was immunoSEQ multiplex PCR. The table lists hundreds of thousands of clones, over 14% of them singletons. Comments on this clone: Its antigen is not known.

V lost 10 bases, J lost 1 base, and 4 bases stayed unmatched. This CDR3 is built from 13 residues. Germline CDR1 MGHDK, CDR2 SYGVNS. General study points: Among patients with Type 1 diabetes, TCRB CDR3s were moderately but significantly shorter in every one of the four CD4+ subsets. VDJ junctions from type 1 diabetes patients carried fewer insertions and larger deletions.

This sequence was found in a man aged 18 to 30 with type 1 diabetes. This sequence joins TRBV25-1 and TRBJ1-1; 9 bases agree with TRBD1. Specimen: naive CD4+ T cells from blood. The DNA for the CDR3 is TGTGCCACCAAGGGACAGGGGAACACTGAAGCTTTCTTT. This codes for CATKGQGNTEAFF.